This entry features one T cell receptor beta chain sequence. The data derive from a study of blood T cell repertoires in COVID-19. Study-level background: Spain, Italy and the United States supplied samples that represented acute and convalescent COVID-19. Sources were T cells, B-cell-depleted T cells, or PBMCs; the material itself was cDNA or gDNA.

This CDR3 comprises 14 residues. Germline V gives CDR1 MNHEY, CDR2 SVGAGI. The V gene end was trimmed by 7 bases and the J gene end by 3 bases; junction bases not matched to a gene: 7. In the authors' workflow: Quantification of nucleated cells was approximated via reference gene primer amplification. Sequencing used immunoSEQ multiplex PCR; TCRdb keeps in-frame clones, though not all of them. From that table come the V and J calls and clone size; the DNA was used to work out D and trimming. Altogether 81,000 or so clones are present, about 91% being singletons, with the ten largest covering less than 15%.

The clonotype comes from a man between 65 and 79 years old with active or convalescent COVID-19. The chain joins TRBV6-5 to TRBJ2-3, with 7 bases lining up with TRBD2. The sequencing sample was made of peripheral blood. The CDR3 DNA is TGTGCCAGCACCTTGTTGGGGGGGACAGATACGCAGTATTTT. Its translation: CASTLLGGTDTQYF.